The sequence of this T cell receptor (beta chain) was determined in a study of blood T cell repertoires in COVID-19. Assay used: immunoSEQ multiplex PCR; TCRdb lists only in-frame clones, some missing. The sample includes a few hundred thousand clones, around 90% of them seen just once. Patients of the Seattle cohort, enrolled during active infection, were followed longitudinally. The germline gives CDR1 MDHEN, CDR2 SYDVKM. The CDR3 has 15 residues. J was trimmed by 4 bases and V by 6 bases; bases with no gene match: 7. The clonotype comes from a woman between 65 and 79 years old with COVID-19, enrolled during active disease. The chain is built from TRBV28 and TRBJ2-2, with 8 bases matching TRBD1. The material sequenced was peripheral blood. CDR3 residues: CASSYLDRATGELFF. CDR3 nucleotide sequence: TGTGCCAGCAGCTACCTGGACAGGGCCACCGGGGAGCTGTTTTTT.